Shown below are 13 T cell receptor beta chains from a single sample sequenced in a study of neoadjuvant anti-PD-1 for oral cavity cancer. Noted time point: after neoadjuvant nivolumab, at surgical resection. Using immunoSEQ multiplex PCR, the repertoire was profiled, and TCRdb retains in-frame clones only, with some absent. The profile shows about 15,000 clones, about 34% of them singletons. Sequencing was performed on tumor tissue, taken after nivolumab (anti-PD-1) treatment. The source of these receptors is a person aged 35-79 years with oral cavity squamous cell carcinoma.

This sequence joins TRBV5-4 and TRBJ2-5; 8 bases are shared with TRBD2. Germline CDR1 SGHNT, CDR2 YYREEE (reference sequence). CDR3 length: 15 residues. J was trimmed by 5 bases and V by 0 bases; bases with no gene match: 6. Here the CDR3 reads CASSLAGGEEETQYF. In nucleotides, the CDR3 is TGTGCCAGCAGCTTGGCCGGGGGGGAGGAGGAGACCCAGTACTTC.

Written as DNA, the CDR3 is TGTGCCAGCGGCCAACCGGGACCCTCTGGAAACACCATATATTTT. It specifies CASGQPGPSGNTIYF. The rearrangement links TRBV25-1 to TRBJ1-3; perhaps TRBD1 as D (5 bases). The CDR3 extends over 15 amino acids. Trimming cost V 8 bases and J 0 bases, with 14 bases left between them. Germline CDR1 reads MGHDK; CDR2 reads SYGVNS. The full variable domain, with the rest looked up from reference TRBV25-1 and TRBJ1-3, is EADIYQTPRYLVIGTGKKITLECSQTMGHDKMYWYQQDPGMELHLIHYSYGVNSTEKGDLSSESTVSRIRTEHFPLTLESARPSHTSQYLCASGQPGPSGNTIYFGEGSWLTVV.

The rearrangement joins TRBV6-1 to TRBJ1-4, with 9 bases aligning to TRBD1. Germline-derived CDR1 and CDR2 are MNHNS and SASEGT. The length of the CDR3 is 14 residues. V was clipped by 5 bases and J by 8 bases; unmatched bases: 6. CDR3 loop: CASSSQGAREKLFF. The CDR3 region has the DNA TGTGCCAGCAGTTCACAGGGGGCGCGGGAAAAACTGTTTTTT.

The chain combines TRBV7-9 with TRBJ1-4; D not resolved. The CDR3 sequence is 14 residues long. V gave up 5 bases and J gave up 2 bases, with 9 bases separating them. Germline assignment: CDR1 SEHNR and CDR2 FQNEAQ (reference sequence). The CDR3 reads CASSNIATNEKLFF. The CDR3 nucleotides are TGTGCCAGCAGCAATATAGCCACTAATGAAAAACTGTTTTTT.

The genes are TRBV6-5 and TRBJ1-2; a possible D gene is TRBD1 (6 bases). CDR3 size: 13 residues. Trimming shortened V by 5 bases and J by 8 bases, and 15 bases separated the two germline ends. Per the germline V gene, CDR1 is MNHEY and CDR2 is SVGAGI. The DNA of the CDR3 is TGTGCCAGCAGTGAGGGGGGTTATAGGGGCTACACCTTC. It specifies CASSEGGYRGYTF.

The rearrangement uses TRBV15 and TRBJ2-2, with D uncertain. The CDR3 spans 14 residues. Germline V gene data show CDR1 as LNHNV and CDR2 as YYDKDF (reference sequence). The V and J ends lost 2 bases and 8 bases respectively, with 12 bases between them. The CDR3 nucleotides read TGTGCCACCAGCAGACAGGTTCTTGATGGGGAGCTGTTTTTT. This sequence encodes CATSRQVLDGELFF.

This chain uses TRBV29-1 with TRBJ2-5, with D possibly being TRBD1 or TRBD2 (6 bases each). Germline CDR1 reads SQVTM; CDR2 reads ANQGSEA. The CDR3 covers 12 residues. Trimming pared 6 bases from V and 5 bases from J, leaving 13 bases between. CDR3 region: CSVGGPQETQYF. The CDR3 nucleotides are TGCAGCGTAGGGGGGCCCCAGGAGACCCAGTACTTC.

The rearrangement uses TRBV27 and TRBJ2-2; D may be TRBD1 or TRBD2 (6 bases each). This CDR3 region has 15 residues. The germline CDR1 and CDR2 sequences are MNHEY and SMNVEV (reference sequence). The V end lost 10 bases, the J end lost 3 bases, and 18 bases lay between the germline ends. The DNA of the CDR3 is TGTGCCACCAGGGTTGGGGGGCGATACACCGGGGAGCTGTTTTTT. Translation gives CATRVGGRYTGELFF.

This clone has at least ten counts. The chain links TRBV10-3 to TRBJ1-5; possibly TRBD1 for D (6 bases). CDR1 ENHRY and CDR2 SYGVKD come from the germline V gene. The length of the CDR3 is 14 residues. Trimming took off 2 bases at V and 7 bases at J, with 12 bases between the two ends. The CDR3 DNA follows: TGTGCCATCAGTGAGGTACAGGGCTTCCAGCCCCAGCATTTT. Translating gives CAISEVQGFQPQHF.

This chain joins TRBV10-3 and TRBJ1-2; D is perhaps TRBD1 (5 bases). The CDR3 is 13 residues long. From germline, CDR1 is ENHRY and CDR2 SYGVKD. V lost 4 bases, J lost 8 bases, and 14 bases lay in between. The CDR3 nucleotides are TGTGCCATCAGTGCGGGGGATCTAGGGGGCTACACCTTC. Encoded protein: CAISAGDLGGYTF.

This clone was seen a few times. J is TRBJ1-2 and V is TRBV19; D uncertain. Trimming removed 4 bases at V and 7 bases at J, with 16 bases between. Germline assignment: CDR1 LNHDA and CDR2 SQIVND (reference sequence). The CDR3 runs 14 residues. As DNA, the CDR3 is TGTGCCAGTAGTACTTCGACGACTACGCGTGGCTACACCTTC. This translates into CASSTSTTTRGYTF.

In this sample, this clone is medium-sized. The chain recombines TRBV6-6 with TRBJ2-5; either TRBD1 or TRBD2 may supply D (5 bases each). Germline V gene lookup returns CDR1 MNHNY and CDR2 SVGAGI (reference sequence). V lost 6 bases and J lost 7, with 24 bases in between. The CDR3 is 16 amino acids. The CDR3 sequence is CASSPREVGERGTQYF. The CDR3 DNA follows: TGTGCCAGCAGCCCCCGCGAAGTAGGGGAACGGGGGACCCAGTACTTC.

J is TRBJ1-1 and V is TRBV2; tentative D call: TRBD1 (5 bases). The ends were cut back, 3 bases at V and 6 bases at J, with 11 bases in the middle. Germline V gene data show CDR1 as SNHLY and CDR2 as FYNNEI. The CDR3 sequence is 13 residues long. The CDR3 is CASSEEGPPEAFF. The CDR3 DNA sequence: TGTGCCAGCAGTGAGGAGGGGCCGCCTGAAGCTTTCTTT. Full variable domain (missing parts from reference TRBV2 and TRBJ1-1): EPEVTQTPSHQVTQMGQEVILRCVPISNHLYFYWYRQILGQKVEFLVSFYNNEISEKSEIFDDQFSVERPDGSNFTLKIRSTKLEDSAMYFCASSEEGPPEAFFGQGTRLTVV.